The rows below give T cell receptor beta chains drawn from one sample of a study of blood T cell repertoires in COVID-19. Produced via immunoSEQ multiplex PCR; TCRdb's table is partial and in-frame only. The table includes approximately 100,000 clones, about 91% detected once. The sequenced material came from peripheral blood. The receptors derive from a man in his fifties or sixties with acute or convalescent COVID-19. CDR3s include the opening cysteine and the closing phenylalanine or tryptophan. A D gene is named only where the DNA matches it firmly. Not every row has a clone size; where given, it reads once, few, many or a size class.

NA	TRBV18	TRBJ1-5	NA	CASSPQAMDRGQPQHF	TGTGCCAGCTCACCACAAGCAATGGACAGAGGACAGCCCCAGCATTTT
NA	TRBV2	TRBJ2-2	NA	CASSELRGQSGELFF	TGTGCCAGCAGTGAGTTGAGAGGACAATCGGGGGAGCTGTTTTTT
NA	TRBV5-6	TRBJ1-1	NA	CASSRPQGWNTEAFF	TGTGCCAGCAGCCGACCACAGGGATGGAACACTGAAGCTTTCTTT
once	TRBV3-1/TRBV3-2	TRBJ1-1	TRBD1	CASRLGQMNTEAFF	TGTGCCAGCAGGCTGGGACAGATGAACACTGAAGCTTTCTTT
NA	TRBV11-2	TRBJ1-1	NA	CASSTVGGLTDTEAFF	TGTGCCAGCAGCACGGTTGGCGGACTGACGGACACTGAAGCTTTCTTT
NA	TRBV6-5	TRBJ2-7	TRBD1	CATQLGQGRSYEQYF	TGTGCCACCCAACTCGGACAGGGGAGGTCCTACGAGCAGTACTTC
few	TRBV6-5	TRBJ1-5	TRBD1	CASSPLGQGNQPQHF	TGTGCCAGCAGTCCCCTAGGACAGGGAAATCAGCCCCAGCATTTT
NA	TRBV5-1	TRBJ2-7	TRBD1	CASSTTGAYEQYF	TGCGCCAGCAGCACGACAGGGGCCTACGAGCAGTACTTC
NA	TRBV5-1	TRBJ2-2	NA	CASSLRTANTGELFF	TGCGCCAGCAGCCTCAGGACTGCGAACACCGGGGAGCTGTTTTTT
NA	TRBV7-8	TRBJ2-3	TRBD1	CASSSLTGGAADTQYF	TGTGCCAGCAGCAGCCTGACAGGGGGCGCCGCAGATACGCAGTATTTT
NA	TRBV19	TRBJ1-5	TRBD1	CATQRTGNSNQPQHF	TGTGCCACACAACGGACAGGAAATAGCAATCAGCCCCAGCATTTT
NA	TRBV4-1	TRBJ2-3	TRBD2	CASSQELAGGTDTQYF	TGCGCCAGCAGCCAAGAGTTAGCGGGCGGCACAGATACGCAGTATTTT
NA	TRBV5-1	TRBJ2-7	NA	CASSLVAGPSYEQYF	TGCGCCAGCAGCTTGGTTGCAGGGCCTTCCTACGAGCAGTACTTC
NA	TRBV7-9	TRBJ2-3	NA	CASSFSGTSTDTQYF	TGTGCCAGCAGCTTTTCGGGGACTAGCACAGATACGCAGTATTTT
NA	TRBV12-2	TRBJ2-4	NA	CASRFGQGTDIQYF	NA
once	TRBV2	TRBJ1-4	NA	CASRRAGSRDEKLFF	TGTGCCAGCAGGCGTGCGGGGTCCCGGGATGAAAAACTGTTTTTT
NA	TRBV4-1	TRBJ2-1	TRBD2	CASSLISGGLYNEQFF	TGCGCCAGCAGCCTCATTAGCGGGGGGCTCTACAATGAGCAGTTCTTC
NA	TRBV18	TRBJ2-1	NA	CASSPQGTWKNEQFF	TGTGCCAGCTCACCCCAGGGGACGTGGAAGAATGAGCAGTTCTTC
NA	TRBV28	TRBJ1-5	TRBD1	CASSPDRGTHQPQHF	TGTGCCAGCAGTCCAGACAGGGGGACCCATCAGCCCCAGCATTTT
NA	TRBV6-5	TRBJ1-5	NA	CASTRDPGGREPQHF	TGTGCCAGCACCAGGGACCCAGGAGGGAGAGAGCCCCAGCATTTT
once	TRBV5-5	TRBJ2-2	TRBD1	CASSRIRQGLTGELFF	TGTGCCAGCAGCCGTATTCGACAGGGCCTTACCGGGGAGCTGTTTTTT
NA	TRBV6-5	TRBJ2-1	TRBD2	CASSPPRGGIIEQFF	TGTGCCAGCAGCCCCCCACGGGGGGGTATTATTGAGCAGTTCTTC
once	TRBV12-5	TRBJ2-5	TRBD2	CASARGLAGASQETQYF	TGTGCTAGTGCCCGAGGGCTAGCGGGGGCCTCTCAAGAGACCCAGTACTTC
NA	TRBV7-2	TRBJ1-5	NA	CASSLRYGQPQHF	TGTGCCAGCAGCTTAAGGTACGGGCAGCCCCAGCATTTT
NA	TRBV19	TRBJ2-7	TRBD1	CASSGTGFPPYEQYF	TGTGCCAGTAGTGGGACAGGTTTTCCTCCCTACGAGCAGTACTTC
NA	TRBV28	TRBJ2-3	NA	CASSPTRGPTDTQYF	TGTGCCAGCAGTCCAACGCGGGGTCCTACAGATACGCAGTATTTT
few	TRBV19	TRBJ1-2	TRBD1	CASSPRDRALVGYTF	TGTGCCAGTAGCCCCCGGGACAGGGCCTTGGTAGGCTACACCTTC
NA	TRBV19	TRBJ2-7	NA	CASSPWDTPYEQYF	TGTGCCAGTAGTCCCTGGGACACCCCCTACGAGCAGTACTTC
NA	TRBV11-2	TRBJ1-4	NA	CASSLVIGGREKLFF	TGTGCCAGCAGCTTAGTGATAGGGGGACGTGAAAAACTGTTTTTT
once	TRBV9	TRBJ2-7	TRBD1	CASSPRTTDRAAEQYF	TGTGCCAGCAGCCCTCGAACGACGGACAGGGCGGCCGAGCAGTACTTC
NA	TRBV7-2	TRBJ2-1	TRBD1	CASSSDRASYNEQFF	TGTGCCAGCAGCTCGGACAGGGCCTCCTACAATGAGCAGTTCTTC
few	TRBV19	TRBJ1-1	NA	CASTGGAMNTEAFF	TGTGCCAGTACCGGGGGGGCCATGAACACTGAAGCTTTCTTT
once	TRBV19	TRBJ1-2	TRBD1	CATGVGYGYTF	TGTGCAACAGGGGTTGGCTATGGCTACACCTTC
NA	TRBV6-5	TRBJ2-3	NA	CASSFTGSTDTQYF	TGTGCCAGCAGCTTCACAGGGAGCACAGATACGCAGTATTTT
NA	TRBV27	TRBJ2-7	NA	CASSLSGFSYEQYF	TGTGCCAGCAGTTTATCCGGGTTCTCCTACGAGCAGTACTTC
NA	TRBV9	TRBJ2-1	NA	CASSVATLGSSYNEQFF	TGTGCCAGCAGCGTAGCTACGTTGGGGAGCTCCTACAATGAGCAGTTCTTC
NA	TRBV11-1	TRBJ2-3	NA	CASSLARGDTQYF	TGTGCCAGCAGCTTAGCCAGGGGCGATACGCAGTATTTT
NA	TRBV5-4	TRBJ2-2	TRBD2	CASSSGLAGGGTGELFF	TGTGCCAGCAGCTCGGGACTAGCGGGGGGAGGGACCGGGGAGCTGTTTTTT
NA	TRBV3-1/TRBV3-2	TRBJ2-4	NA	CASSQVGGANIQYF	TGTGCCAGCAGCCAAGTAGGAGGGGCGAACATTCAGTACTTC